Sequencing of this T cell receptor beta chain was carried out in a study of blood T cell repertoires in COVID-19. At the level of the study: In each case, the material was cDNA or gDNA derived from T cells, B-cell-depleted T cells, or PBMCs.

CDR1 is SGHAT and CDR2 is FQNNGV in the germline V gene. The V end lost 5 bases, the J end lost 2 bases, and 10 bases lay between the germline ends. This CDR3 is 14 amino acids long. This table comes from immunoSEQ multiplex PCR, and its TCRdb copy is limited to in-frame clones, with some not included. This table has 140,000 to 150,000 clones, 84% appearing once. A COVID-19 case had been met by exposed participants during the 2 weeks before study entry. The TCR originated in a woman aged 50 to 65 who had been exposed to COVID-19. Sequencing input: PBMCs or T cells enriched from blood (not recorded which). V usage is TRBV11-2 and J usage is TRBJ2-1; no definite D call. DNA of the CDR3: TGTGCCAGCAGCCTGAGGAGTCCCTACAATGAGCAGTTCTTC. This codes for CASSLRSPYNEQFF.